This TCR beta chain was sequenced in a study of cytomegalovirus exposure and HLA in healthy donors (dated by TCRdb to 2016 to 2017). Turning to the overall study: According to an earlier analysis of around 600 of the donors, about 190 million T cells yielded some 110 million unique TCR beta sequences and around 280 Gb of sequence data. Along with the roughly 710-subject first cohort, a separate validation cohort of approximately 110 different subjects was used. Of the approximately 400 genotyped donors, around 81% fell in the genetic ancestry cluster associated with self-reported Caucasian donors. In a later analysis, previously published TCR beta repertoires from 670 or so donors were re-analyzed and high-resolution HLA genotyping was added so that TCR occurrence patterns could be studied. Because of strong linkage in the cohort, a few DR-DQ haplotypes were treated as single units for association and clustering. Across 300 to 400 genotyped donors of the cohort, an average of roughly 250,000 unique TCR beta nucleotide sequences per donor were sequenced, and about a sixth of those sequences were non-productive. Donor age, sex, ethnicity and CMV serostatus were compiled alongside the repertoire data. The number of donors typed differed by locus, with 629-630 for A, B, C, DRB1 and DQB1, 522 for DQA1, 606 for DPA1, and about 450 for DPB1. The study aimed to test whether cataloging public T cell receptors could reveal signatures of past pathogen exposure. HLA typing covered class I and class II loci at four-digit resolution. Rather than using new phenotypic data, the later analysis identified candidate immune exposures from TCR beta sequences and from how often those sequences occurred across donors. The study combined high-throughput TCR immunosequencing, statistical association of individual TCRs with disease status, and machine learning to predict cytomegalovirus infection status. The study profiled the T cell repertoires of fewer than 850 subjects by immunosequencing and related them to cytomegalovirus serostatus. Every discovery cohort repertoire had been produced on one sequencing platform. Roughly 300 gigabases of sequencing data and 70 million to 85 million unique TCR sequences were included in an early release covering about 700 HLA-typed donors. Genome-wide SNP genotypes for about three fifths of the 666 donors were used in a later genetic analysis, which treated that subset as a discovery cohort. An earlier analysis of some 500 of the donors used high-throughput TCR beta sequencing to judge whether each TCR beta V gene segment behaved as functional or pseudogenic.

There are 17 amino acids in the CDR3, from cysteine to phenylalanine inclusive. Only the CDR3 DNA is retained, 51 bases long and in frame from the first base. The germline V gene specifies MDHEN as CDR1 and SYDVKM as CDR2. At the junction V is shortened by 6 bases and J by 4 bases, with 22 bases in between. In total, roughly 710 healthy bone marrow donors made up the cohort. All cohort members were sampled while nominally healthy, although unrecorded immune exposures were likely present. The donor tested CMV seropositive and was one of the 289 seropositive cohort members. Each donor provided a peripheral blood sample, and peripheral blood mononuclear cells were used for TCR beta sequencing. The Qiagen DNeasy Blood Extraction Kit was used to extract genomic DNA from the blood cell samples. The library relied on the immunoSEQ multiplex PCR assay. A mixture of 60 forward primers for TCR Vbeta segments and 13 reverse primers for TCR Jbeta segments was used in the multiplex PCR. The CDR3 region of rearranged TCR beta genes was amplified from genomic DNA by a multiplex PCR assay. On the Illumina HiSeq System, the amplified TCR beta libraries were sequenced as 87-base-pair reads. As for how the authors treated the data: A later analysis counted tens of millions of unique TCR beta chains across the 700 or so repertoires, and roughly 11 million of these chains were shared by at least two donors. A nearest-neighbor algorithm error-corrected the raw reads and collapsed the reads into unique sequences, merging closely related sequences to remove PCR and sequencing errors. CDR3 sequences were aligned to IMGT reference sequences to assign V, D and J gene segments. For a sequence to be retained, a match of at least six nucleotides was required to both a V gene segment and a J gene segment. Rearrangements were called productive when the CDR3 lacked stop codons and stayed in frame with V and J; all others were non-productive. CDR3 was defined by IMGT convention, running from the second conserved V-encoded cysteine to the conserved J-encoded phenylalanine. The earlier analysis of about 640 of the donors excluded any sequence lacking an unambiguous match to a single V gene segment. An earlier analysis of fewer than 750 of the donors classified V segments as functional when productive rearrangements were above 56.7% and as segregating when the standard deviation between donors was above 5%. To diagnose cytomegalovirus status from the catalog of TCR beta chain sequences, a statistical classification framework was built. A later analysis assigned V and J genes by comparing TCR nucleotide sequences with IMGT/GENE-DB human TR gene sequences. Using the TCRdist pipeline, a later analysis assigned CDR3 sequences along with most-parsimonious VDJ recombination scenarios. In a later analysis, each TCR beta chain was defined by its CDR3 amino acid sequence together with its V-gene family, and reads without a unique V-gene family were excluded. A later analysis removed several hundred highly shared, low-generation-probability nucleotide sequences to deal with suspected cross-contamination and a sequencing artifact. In a later analysis, a clonal expansion index for each public chain was calculated from normalized within-repertoire ranks of inferred template counts. In a later analysis, generation probabilities were computed with a VDJ recombination model fitted to out-of-frame rearrangements, and the resulting probabilities were checked against IGoR. In a later analysis, TCR-TCR, TCR-HLA and TCR-CMV co-occurrence was scored with hypergeometric tests, and a repertoire-size bias correction was applied to TCR pairs. False discovery rates were estimated in a later analysis by permuting HLA or CMV assignments 20 times. In a later analysis, co-occurring TCRs were grouped with DBSCAN, and TCRdist sequence similarity was added when clustering was performed within HLA-allele-positive subsets. Co-occurrence clustering excluded repertoires with fewer than 30,000 or more than 120,000 public chains, plus five with anomalous nucleotide sharing. Held by TCRdb, this immuneACCESS table contains in-frame sequences only and omits some clones. Under half of the omission traces to an unresolved V gene where checked; the cause of the rest is unknown. D and trimming come from the DNA, and the V and J calls and clone size come from that table. Here the sample has just over 95,000 clones; nearly 80% occur a single time. Approximately 4% of the sample goes to the ten largest clones.

The research as a whole found: An association between a missense DCLRE1C variant and V-gene and J-gene trimming of TCR beta chains was found in a later genetic analysis and replicated in an independent cohort. Compared with equally common non-associated chains, HLA-associated TCR beta chains in a later analysis were more clonally expanded and had lower generation probabilities. In a later analysis, most CMV-associated TCR beta chains were found to appear HLA-restricted, with HLA associations seemingly driven largely by CMV exposure. In vitro tests confirmed that three of the cytomegalovirus-associated TCR beta chains recognize cytomegalovirus antigens. Across donors, most TCR sequences were observed very rarely, whereas some public TCRs were present in many individuals. Roughly uniform sequencing depth across donors was assumed in presence/absence analyses, although this assumption may not hold. According to a later genetic analysis, donors in an Asian-associated ancestry cluster had fewer N-insertions in productive TCRs than the approximately 650-donor mean. Because the 87-base-pair reads could not distinguish some IMGT-functional V segments, including TRBV6-2 and TRBV6-3, those segments were excluded. Because HLA typing was unavailable for some donors at each locus, only the typed subset was used in association tests. The classifier was reported to diagnose cytomegalovirus status with high specificity and sensitivity in both the original and validation cohorts. Specific HLA alleles were associated with roughly 17,000 TCR beta sequences at a false discovery rate of 0.05 in a later analysis. Broadly in line with IMGT annotations, most TCR beta V segments showed up in productive rearrangements about 87% or about 30% of the time in an earlier analysis of under 700 of the donors. According to the authors, the approach could potentially be generalized to other disease states and immunological phenotypes. According to a later analysis, parvovirus B19, influenza, CMV and Epstein-Barr virus appeared linked to several top co-occurrence clusters. In a later analysis, TCR association rates were found to vary across HLA loci, with the most associated TCRs seen for DRB1 alleles and the fewest for HLA-C alleles. The earlier analysis of approximately 590 of the donors excluded around 17 rarely observed V segments, including chromosome 9 orphons, because counts were too low. Only TCR beta chains were sequenced in this cohort, and the absence of alpha or paired-chain data limited detectable features. Correlated functional status among segregating V segments might reflect linkage disequilibrium, but an unknown experimental factor could not be ruled out. A further reported finding was that TCR beta sequences accurately predicted the HLA-A and HLA-B alleles for most subjects in the first cohort. A cluster of highly shared sequence variants was judged likely to be a technical artifact of the sequencing pipeline. The study gave a list of 150 to 200 TCR beta chains associated with cytomegalovirus. When HLA alleles, especially DR and DQ, strongly co-occurred, TCR associations were difficult to assign to individual alleles. CMV serostatus was the only immune exposure information available for the cohort.

As for this clone: Its recognized antigen is unknown. No base quality information exists; no much larger clone differs at one position.

This sequence was found in a woman aged 40 to 55 in good health and CMV-seropositive. The sequence is built from TRBV28 and TRBJ1-5; TRBD1 could be the D gene, as 5 bases match. Specimen: PBMCs. The DNA sequence is given as TGTGCCAGCAGCATCCCCTTGGGGGGGGTTGGTAATCAGCCCCAGCATTTT. Its product reads: CASSIPLGGVGNQPQHF.